This TCR beta chain was sequenced for a study of regulatory T cells in long-lasting Graves disease. Study background: Persistent Graves' disease meant over 5 years of antithyroid drugs with positive TSH receptor antibodies. Study conclusions and caveats: Newly diagnosed disease favored TRBV20-1 and TRBJ2-1 over persistent disease.

According to the study, TCR beta libraries were built with iRepertoire HTBI primers and CDR3-region Arm-PCR. TCRdb re-derived calls from the multiplex PCR reads in MiXCR, one entry per CDR3 protein. In the table there are a few hundred thousand distinct CDR3 sequences, roughly a quarter of which are singletons. There are a few counts of this clonotype. Its matching antigen is unknown. Time point described: persistent/refractory GD, antithyroid drugs over 5 years with positive TRAb. The TCR library was made from RNA extracted from PBMCs. Investigators report Graves' disease was diagnosed under American Thyroid Association guidelines. An endocrinology department in Xi'an, China, recruited the patients. CDR3 length equals 14 residues. The ends lost 4 bases at V and 7 bases at J; junction bases unmatched: 4. CDR1 and CDR2 (germline): SGHRS, YFSETQ.

V is TRBV5-1 and J is TRBJ2-2; TRBD2 matches 10 bases. The receptor comes from a female donor with Graves disease. This material consisted of peripheral blood mononuclear cells (PBMCs), taken when the disease was refractory, from a patient treated with antithyroid drugs. As DNA, the CDR3 is TGCGCCAGCAGCCCCGGGACTAGCGACGGGGAGCTGTTTTTT. Amino acids: CASSPGTSDGELFF.